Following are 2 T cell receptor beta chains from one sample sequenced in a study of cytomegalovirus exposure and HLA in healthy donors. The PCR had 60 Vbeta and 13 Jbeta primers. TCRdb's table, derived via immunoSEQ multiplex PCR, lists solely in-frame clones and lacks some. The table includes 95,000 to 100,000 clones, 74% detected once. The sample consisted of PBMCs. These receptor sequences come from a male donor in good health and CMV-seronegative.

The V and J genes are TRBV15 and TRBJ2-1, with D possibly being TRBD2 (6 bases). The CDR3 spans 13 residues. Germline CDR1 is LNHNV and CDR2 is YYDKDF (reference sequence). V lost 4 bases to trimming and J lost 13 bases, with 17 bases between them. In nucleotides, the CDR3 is TGTGCCACCAGCATCACCCGCTCGGGGGAACAGTTCTTC. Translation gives CATSITRSGEQFF.

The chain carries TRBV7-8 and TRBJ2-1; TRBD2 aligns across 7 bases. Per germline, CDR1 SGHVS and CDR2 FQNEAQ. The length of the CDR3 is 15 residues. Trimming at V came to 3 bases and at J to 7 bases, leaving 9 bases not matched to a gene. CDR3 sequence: CASSFGGRSVNEQFF. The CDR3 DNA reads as TGTGCCAGCAGCTTTGGCGGGAGAAGTGTGAATGAGCAGTTCTTC. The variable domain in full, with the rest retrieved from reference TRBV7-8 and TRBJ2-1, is GAGVSQSPRYKVAKRGQDVALRCDPISGHVSLFWYQQALGQGPEFLTYFQNEAQLDKSGLPSDRFFAERPEGSVSTLKIQRTQQEDSAVYLCASSFGGRSVNEQFFGPGTRLTVL.